The text below deals with one T cell receptor beta chain. This sample was included in a study of T cells of healthy individuals. TCRdb re-derived calls from the 5' RACE reads in MiXCR, one entry per CDR3 protein. Here the sample spans 85,000 to 100,000 distinct CDR3 sequences, approximately 18% being singletons. Germline V gives CDR1 SQVTM, CDR2 ANQGSEA. Trimming cost V 5 bases and J 6 bases, with 11 bases left between them. This CDR3 contains 11 residues. The TCR sequence derives from a human donor in good health. The chain recombines TRBV29-1 with TRBJ2-7; D ambiguous. Written as DNA, the CDR3 is TGCAGCGTTATCTCTCTGGGCGAGCAGTACTTC. Translation gives CSVISLGEQYF.